This T cell receptor beta chain was documented in a study of T-cell reconstitution after alpha-beta-depleted transplantation in children. Preparation of the TCRbeta library involved a method that used unique molecular identifiers. MiXCR, run by TCRdb on the PCR reads, gives a single entry per CDR3 protein. The sample consists of about 540,000 distinct CDR3 sequences, over 25% of them appearing once. Between the trimmed V and J ends, which lost 8 bases and 0 bases, there was a span of 8 bases. Germline V gene lookup returns CDR1 MNHEY and CDR2 SMNVEV (reference sequence). This CDR3 spans 13 amino acids.

V usage is TRBV27 and J usage is TRBJ2-1; the D call may be TRBD1 or TRBD2 (5 bases each). The receptor's source is a boy in the first two years of life with Wiskott-Aldrich syndrome, due to receive a stem cell transplant. The input for sequencing was PBMCs, taken before TCRalphabeta/CD19-depleted stem cell transplant. In nucleotides, the CDR3 is TGTGCCAGCGGGACCAGCTCCTACAATGAGCAGTTCTTC. Translated: CASGTSSYNEQFF.